The 30 T cell receptor beta chains below all came from one sample that was sequenced in a study of control samples from healthy donors and cancer patients. Data came from immunoSEQ multiplex PCR; TCRdb stores just in-frame clones and leaves some out. Of 170,000 or so clones listed, 75% to 95% are singletons. Sequencing was performed on blood. These receptors were collected from a woman aged 40 to 50 in good health.

This chain joins TRBV10-3 and TRBJ1-3; 9 nucleotides agree with TRBD1. V lost 3 bases and J lost 4; bases outside the gene matches: 13. CDR3 length equals 18 residues. Germline V gives CDR1 ENHRY, CDR2 SYGVKD. CDR3: CAISDPIQGQGYGNTIYF. CDR3 DNA sequence: TGTGCCATCAGTGATCCGATCCAAGGACAGGGGTACGGAAACACCATATATTTT.

The chain uses TRBV5-6 and TRBJ2-7, with D possibly TRBD2 on 6 matching bases. Trimming removed 4 bases at V and 3 bases at J, with 14 bases between. CDR1 SGHDT and CDR2 YYEEEE come from the germline V gene. The CDR3 contains 14 residues. The CDR3 spells CASSGDSPDYEQYF. DNA of the CDR3: TGTGCCAGCAGCGGGGACTCGCCAGACTACGAGCAGTACTTC.

The V call is TRBV5-1, the J call TRBJ2-7; TRBD1 might be the D (6 bases). Germline-derived CDR1 and CDR2 are SGHRS and YFSETQ. The CDR3 runs 15 residues. The V end was cut by 0 bases, the J end by 2 bases, with 12 bases between. This CDR3 reads CASSLARAGAYEQYF. DNA for the CDR3: TGCGCCAGCAGCTTGGCCAGAGCAGGGGCCTACGAGCAGTACTTC.

This chain joins TRBV29-1 and TRBJ2-1; no clear D gene. V was cut by 4 bases and J by 0 bases, with 16 bases left in between. CDR1 is SQVTM, CDR2 ANQGSEA, per germline. The CDR3 extends over 16 amino acids. CDR3 sequence (DNA): TGCAGCGTTGTCAGTCGGAGTCTGAGCTCCTACAATGAGCAGTTCTTC. It is translated as CSVVSRSLSSYNEQFF.

The CDR3 DNA follows: TGCGCCAGCAGCCGACCTGACCGGCGGGAGGCAGATACGCAGTATTTT. Residues: CASSRPDRREADTQYF. The chain has TRBV4-1 and TRBJ2-3; 8 nucleotides line up with TRBD2. The J segment lost 4 bases and the V segment lost 4 bases, leaving 10 bases of the junction unmatched. Germline V CDR1 and CDR2: MGHRA, YSYEKL. This CDR3 region has 16 residues.

The V call is TRBV7-9, the J call TRBJ1-4; tentatively, D is TRBD1 (6 bases). V lost 4 bases and J 5 bases, leaving 8 bases between the germline ends. Germline V gene lookup returns CDR1 SEHNR and CDR2 FQNEAQ (reference sequence). This CDR3 comprises 13 residues. CDR3 in DNA: TGTGCCAGCAGCTACAGGGTAAATGAAAAACTGTTTTTT. Protein sequence: CASSYRVNEKLFF.

The rearrangement links TRBV19 to TRBJ2-2; 9 nucleotides match TRBD1. Germline lookup yields CDR1 LNHDA and CDR2 SQIVND (reference sequence). CDR3 size: 15 residues. The V gene end was trimmed by 5 bases and the J gene end by 4 bases; junction bases not matched to a gene: 5. CDR3 in amino acids: CASSRDRVGTGELFF. The CDR3 bases are TGTGCCAGTAGTCGGGACAGGGTCGGCACCGGGGAGCTGTTTTTT.

The chain combines TRBV21-1 with TRBJ1-6. TRBV21-1 is described as a pseudogene. CDR3 length: 13 residues. The CDR3 nucleotides read TGTGCCAGCAGCAAACAAGGGGACTCACCCCTCCACTTT. This encodes CASSKQGDSPLHF.

The rearrangement links TRBV7-9 to TRBJ1-2; D is uncertain. Germline CDR1 SEHNR, CDR2 FQNEAQ (reference sequence). The V end lost 5 bases, the J end lost 4 bases, and 23 bases lay between the germline ends. The CDR3 spans 17 residues. CDR3 sequence: CASSAVTGRTLGYGYTF. CDR3 DNA sequence: TGTGCCAGCAGCGCCGTGACCGGACGGACTCTCGGCTATGGCTACACCTTC.

The V and J genes are TRBV5-6 and TRBJ2-1; TRBD1 or TRBD2 may be the D gene (5 bases each). Germline assignment: CDR1 SGHDT and CDR2 YYEEEE. The ends were cut back, 3 bases at V and 1 base at J, with 14 bases in the middle. The CDR3 is 16 amino acids. In DNA, the CDR3 is TGTGCCAGCAGCTGGGGACCGGGGAGTTCCTACAATGAGCAGTTCTTC. Translation: CASSWGPGSSYNEQFF.

This chain joins TRBV6-5 and TRBJ2-3; the D call may be TRBD1 or TRBD2 (5 bases each). The V gene's germline CDR1 is MNHEY and CDR2 SVGAGI. The CDR3 contains 14 residues. Trimming stripped 6 bases from V and 4 bases from J, with 14 bases between. CDR3 in DNA: TGTGCCAGCAGGCCGGGACCAAATCCAGATACGCAGTATTTT. This codes for CASRPGPNPDTQYF.

The chain joins TRBV4-1 to TRBJ2-2, with unresolved D. The CDR3 has 14 amino acids. Trimming took off 0 bases at V and 6 bases at J, with 8 bases between the two ends. Germline lookup yields CDR1 MGHRA and CDR2 YSYEKL. DNA for the CDR3: TGCGCCAGCAGCCAAGAACGATTGGCCGGGGAGCTGTTTTTT. As protein: CASSQERLAGELFF.

On this clone itself: Relative to the germline gene, one junction end is altered; a read error may explain this. The chain carries TRBV5-6 and TRBJ1-2; D is unclear. Germline values: CDR1 SGHDT, CDR2 YYEEEE. CDR3 length: 13 amino acids. This CDR3 is CASSSLRTAVKHF. CDR3 DNA: TGTGCCAGCAGCTCACTCCGGACGGCGGTCAAACATTTC.

The chain joins TRBV18 to TRBJ2-1, with TRBD2 matching over 11 bases. This CDR3 spans 16 amino acids. V trimming: 3 bases; J trimming: 1 base; junction bases outside the gene matches: 2. Looked up from germline, CDR1 is KGHSH and CDR2 is LQKENI. CDR3 sequence: CASSPGTSGSYNEQFF. In DNA form, the CDR3 reads TGTGCCAGCTCACCCGGGACTAGCGGTTCCTACAATGAGCAGTTCTTC.

V usage is TRBV9 and J usage is TRBJ1-1, with 7 bases identical to TRBD1. The CDR3 is 15 residues long. The junction had 6 bases not matched to a gene; V was cut back by 2 bases and J by 2 bases. In germline, CDR1 is SGDLS, CDR2 YYNGEE. The CDR3 protein is CASSVTTGDNTEAFF. The DNA for the CDR3 is TGTGCCAGCAGCGTGACAACAGGGGACAACACTGAAGCTTTCTTT.

V and J are TRBV5-1 and TRBJ1-1; D unclear. Germline CDR1 SGHRS, CDR2 YFSETQ. The V end lost 0 bases, the J end lost 1 base, and 19 bases lay between the germline ends. The CDR3 runs to 18 residues. The CDR3 coding sequence is TGCGCCAGCAGCTTGGGACCGCTTCTAAAAGTTAGGAACACTGAAGCTTTCTTT. Its translation is CASSLGPLLKVRNTEAFF. Full variable domain (rest looked up from reference TRBV5-1 and TRBJ1-1): KAGVTQTPRYLIKTRGQQVTLSCSPISGHRSVSWYQQTPGQGLQFLFEYFSETQRNKGNFPGRFSGRQFSNSRSEMNVSTLELGDSALYLCASSLGPLLKVRNTEAFFGQGTRLTVV.

The chain combines TRBV28 with TRBJ1-1; no definite D call. This CDR3 region has 16 residues. CDR1 and CDR2 from the germline V gene are MDHEN and SYDVKM. V lost 1 base to trimming and J lost 1 base, with 13 bases between them. The CDR3 nucleotides are TGTGCCAGCAGTTTATCCGTGGGCGGCAAGAACACTGAAGCTTTCTTT. As protein: CASSLSVGGKNTEAFF.

The rearrangement links TRBV5-1 to TRBJ1-1, with 7 bases aligning to TRBD1. This CDR3 has 14 residues. The germline V gene has CDR1 SGHRS and CDR2 YFSETQ. The junction had 7 bases not matched to a gene; V was cut back by 4 bases and J by 4 bases. The CDR3 nucleotides read TGCGCCAGCAGCCCTCAGGGGGGGGGCACTGAAGCTTTCTTT. Encoded protein: CASSPQGGGTEAFF.

The V and J genes are TRBV15 and TRBJ2-5; the match to TRBD1 covers 7 bases. J was trimmed by 1 base and V by 6 bases; bases with no gene match: 8. Germline values: CDR1 LNHNV, CDR2 YYDKDF (reference sequence). The CDR3 is made up of 15 amino acids. CDR3 loop: CATRSDREFQETQYF. CDR3 DNA: TGTGCCACCAGGAGCGACAGGGAATTCCAAGAGACCCAGTACTTC. Filled out from reference TRBV15 and TRBJ2-5, the complete variable domain reads DAMVIQNPRYQVTQFGKPVTLSCSQTLNHNVMYWYQQKSSQAPKLLFHYYDKDFNNEADTPDNFQSRRPNTSFCFLDIRSPGLGDTAMYLCATRSDREFQETQYFGPGTRLLVL.

This clone came up once. The rearrangement uses TRBV5-8 and TRBJ1-4, with 9 bases matching TRBD1. J was trimmed by 5 bases and V by 4 bases; bases with no gene match: 6. CDR1 SGHTS and CDR2 YDEGEE come from the germline V gene. The CDR3 length is 15 residues. Here the CDR3 DNA reads TGTGCCAGCAGCGCGGGACAGGGTACAAATGAAAAACTGTTTTTT. Its protein is CASSAGQGTNEKLFF.

The chain carries TRBV4-1 and TRBJ2-3; no clear D gene. The CDR3 is 13 amino acids. Trimming took off 4 bases at V and 6 bases at J, with 11 bases between the two ends. CDR1 is MGHRA, CDR2 YSYEKL, per germline. The CDR3 DNA reads TGCGCCAGCAGCCTCACGACTGTCGATACGCAGTATTTT. The encoded protein is CASSLTTVDTQYF.

The genes are TRBV18 and TRBJ2-7; D could derive from TRBD1 or TRBD2 (5 bases each). Trimming took off 3 bases at V and 7 bases at J, with 19 bases between the two ends. CDR3 length: 15 residues. Germline-derived CDR1 and CDR2 are KGHSH and LQKENI. CDR3 nucleotides: TGTGCCAGCTCACCTTCTCTCGGGACCGGGCGGGAGCAGTACTTC. Its translation is CASSPSLGTGREQYF.

This sequence joins TRBV5-4 and TRBJ1-1; the D gene is possibly TRBD1 (6 bases). V gave up 4 bases and J gave up 0 bases, with 10 bases separating them. There are 14 residues in the CDR3. The germline gives CDR1 SGHNT, CDR2 YYREEE (reference sequence). Written as DNA, the CDR3 is TGTGCCAGCAGCGTGGACAGAATGAACACTGAAGCTTTCTTT. This codes for CASSVDRMNTEAFF.

This chain links TRBV7-6 with TRBJ2-3; 10 bases are a match to TRBD2. This CDR3 spans 14 amino acids. The trim removed 2 bases at V and 5 bases at J, leaving 1 base unmatched. Per the germline V gene, CDR1 is SGHVS and CDR2 is FNYEAQ. Here the CDR3 reads CASSLSSGGDTQYF. The CDR3 DNA reads as TGTGCCAGCAGCTTATCTAGCGGGGGAGATACGCAGTATTTT.

The chain uses TRBV5-6 and TRBJ1-1; maybe TRBD1 (6 bases). The CDR3 loop spans 13 amino acids. Germline assignment: CDR1 SGHDT and CDR2 YYEEEE. The germline V and J ends were trimmed by 2 bases and 4 bases, with 9 bases remaining between them. CDR3 in DNA: TGTGCCAGCAGCTTTCCAGGGGCCACTGAAGCTTTCTTT. Encoded protein: CASSFPGATEAFF.

V is TRBV11-1 and J is TRBJ1-6; D is undetermined. The length of the CDR3 is 15 residues. Trimming pared 1 base from V and 7 bases from J, leaving 11 bases between. Germline-derived CDR1 and CDR2 are SGHAT and FQDESV (reference sequence). CDR3: CASSLENSANSPLHF. The CDR3, as DNA: TGTGCCAGCAGCTTAGAGAACAGCGCAAATTCACCCCTCCACTTT. The full variable domain, rest sourced from reference TRBV11-1 and TRBJ1-6, is EAEVAQSPRYKITEKSQAVAFWCDPISGHATLYWYRQILGQGPELLVQFQDESVVDDSQLPKDRFSAERLKGVDSTLKIQPAELGDSAMYLCASSLENSANSPLHFGNGTRLTVT.

The gene calls are TRBV15 and TRBJ1-2; D is uncertain. Looked up from germline, CDR1 is LNHNV and CDR2 is YYDKDF (reference sequence). The germline V and J ends were trimmed by 0 bases and 4 bases, with 6 bases remaining between them. CDR3 length equals 13 residues. The CDR3 spells CATSREVTYGYTF. Here the CDR3 DNA reads TGTGCCACCAGCAGAGAAGTCACCTATGGCTACACCTTC.

The genes are TRBV24-1 and TRBJ2-1; TRBD2 matches at 8 bases. The J segment lost 5 bases and the V segment lost 4 bases, leaving 9 bases of the junction unmatched. The CDR3 extends over 16 amino acids. Germline lookup yields CDR1 KGHDR and CDR2 SFDVKD. CDR3 DNA: TGTGCCACCAGTGACACAACTAGCGGACGAAACAATGAGCAGTTCTTC. Encoded protein: CATSDTTSGRNNEQFF.

The V and J genes are TRBV5-5 and TRBJ1-5; D ambiguous. The CDR3 has 13 amino acids. From germline, CDR1 is SGHKS and CDR2 YYEKEE (reference sequence). V was pared by 4 bases and J by 5 bases, with 10 bases between. The CDR3 region is CASSPWVDQPQHF. The CDR3 nucleotides are TGTGCCAGCAGCCCCTGGGTGGATCAGCCCCAGCATTTT.

The chain carries TRBV4-1 and TRBJ2-7; D ambiguous. The V and J ends lost 4 bases and 6 bases respectively, with 28 bases between them. The germline V gene has CDR1 MGHRA and CDR2 YSYEKL. The length of the CDR3 is 18 residues. CDR3 loop: CASSPQPTYIYPVAEQYF. CDR3 bases: TGCGCCAGCAGCCCCCAACCCACCTATATCTACCCCGTTGCCGAGCAGTACTTC.